This TCR beta chain comes out of a study of T-cell reconstitution after alpha-beta-depleted transplantation in children. Overall study results and limits: About two months after transplant, alpha-beta T cells reportedly came from several hundred expanded graft clones. By one year post-transplant, T-cell counts and diversity largely arose from T cells that were newly produced. Certain patients had high TCRbeta diversity at day 60, and it came from recipient T cells and thymic progenitors that survived.

TCRbeta library construction was performed incorporating unique molecular identifiers. Via MiXCR, TCRdb re-called the PCR reads, giving one row per CDR3 protein. The table shows 130,000 to 150,000 distinct CDR3 sequences, with around 8.5% occurring only once. This clonotype has at least ten counts. Its target is unknown. Per the germline V gene, CDR1 is LGHNA and CDR2 is YSLEER. Unmatched junction bases numbered 8, after V lost 0 bases and J lost 7 bases. The CDR3 totals 16 residues. The V call is TRBV4-3, the J call TRBJ2-7, with 11 positions matching TRBD2. The receptor comes from a female patient younger than 10 who had a stem cell transplant for congenital amegakaryocytic thrombocytopenia, so the T cells may come from the graft donor. Sequenced here: PBMCs, mostly from graft donor cells, sampled 180 days after TCRalphabeta/CD19-depleted stem cell transplant. CDR3 residues: CASSQEFTSGSWEQYF. In DNA form, the CDR3 reads TGCGCCAGCAGCCAAGAATTCACTAGCGGGAGCTGGGAGCAGTACTTC.